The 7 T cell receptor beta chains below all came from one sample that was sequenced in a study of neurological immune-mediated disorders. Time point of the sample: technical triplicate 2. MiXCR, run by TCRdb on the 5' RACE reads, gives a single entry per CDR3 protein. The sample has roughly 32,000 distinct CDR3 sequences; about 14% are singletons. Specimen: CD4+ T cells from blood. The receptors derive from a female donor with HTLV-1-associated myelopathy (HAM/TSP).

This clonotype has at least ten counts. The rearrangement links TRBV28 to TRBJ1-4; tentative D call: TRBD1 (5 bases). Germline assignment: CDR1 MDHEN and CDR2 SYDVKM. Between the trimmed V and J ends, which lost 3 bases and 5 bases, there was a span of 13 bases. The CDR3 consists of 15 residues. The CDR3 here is CASSFIGTENEKLFF. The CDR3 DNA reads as TGTGCCAGCAGTTTCATTGGGACGGAGAATGAAAAACTGTTTTTT.

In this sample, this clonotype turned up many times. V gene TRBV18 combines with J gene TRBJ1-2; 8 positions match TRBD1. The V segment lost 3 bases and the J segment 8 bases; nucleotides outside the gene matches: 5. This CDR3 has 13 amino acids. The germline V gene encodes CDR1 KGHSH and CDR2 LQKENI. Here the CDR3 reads CASSPDRVKGYTF. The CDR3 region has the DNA TGTGCCAGCTCACCGGACAGGGTGAAGGGCTACACCTTC.

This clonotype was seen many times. The CDR3 protein is CASSLFQGTASYNEQFF. The CDR3 nucleotides are TGTGCCAGCAGCTTGTTTCAGGGCACCGCCTCCTACAATGAGCAGTTCTTC. V usage is TRBV5-6 and J usage is TRBJ2-1, with a possible D match to TRBD1 (5 bases). Trimming removed 1 base at V and 0 bases at J, with 14 bases between. Germline loops: CDR1 SGHDT, CDR2 YYEEEE. The CDR3 sequence is 17 residues long.

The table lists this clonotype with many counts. CDR3 nucleotide sequence: TGCAGTGCTTCCCGACAGCAAGGAAGCACAGATACGCAGTATTTT. Encoded protein: CSASRQQGSTDTQYF. The rearrangement joins TRBV20-1 to TRBJ2-3, with D perhaps matching TRBD1 (5 bases). CDR1 and CDR2 (germline): DFQATT, SNEGSKA (reference sequence). V dropped 5 bases and J dropped 0 bases, with 15 bases sitting between them. The CDR3 length is 15 residues.

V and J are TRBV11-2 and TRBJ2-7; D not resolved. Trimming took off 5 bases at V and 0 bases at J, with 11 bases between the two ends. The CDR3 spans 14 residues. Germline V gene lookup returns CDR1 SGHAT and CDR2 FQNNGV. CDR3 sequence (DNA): TGTGCCAGCAGCCCAGGCCGGGTCTCCTACGAGCAGTACTTC. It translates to CASSPGRVSYEQYF.

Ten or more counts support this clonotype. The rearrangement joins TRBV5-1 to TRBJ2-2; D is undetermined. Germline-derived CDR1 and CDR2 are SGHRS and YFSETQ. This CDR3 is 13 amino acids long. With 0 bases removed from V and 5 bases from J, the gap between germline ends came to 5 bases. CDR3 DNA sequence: TGCGCCAGCAGCTTGGATGGGACCGGGGAGCTGTTTTTT. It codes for CASSLDGTGELFF.

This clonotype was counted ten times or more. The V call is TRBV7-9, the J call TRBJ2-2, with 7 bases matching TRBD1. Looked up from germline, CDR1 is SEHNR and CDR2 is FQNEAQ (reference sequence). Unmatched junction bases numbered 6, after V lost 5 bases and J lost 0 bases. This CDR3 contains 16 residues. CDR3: CASSLRTGPNTGELFF. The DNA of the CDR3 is TGTGCCAGCAGCCTACGGACAGGACCGAACACCGGGGAGCTGTTTTTT.